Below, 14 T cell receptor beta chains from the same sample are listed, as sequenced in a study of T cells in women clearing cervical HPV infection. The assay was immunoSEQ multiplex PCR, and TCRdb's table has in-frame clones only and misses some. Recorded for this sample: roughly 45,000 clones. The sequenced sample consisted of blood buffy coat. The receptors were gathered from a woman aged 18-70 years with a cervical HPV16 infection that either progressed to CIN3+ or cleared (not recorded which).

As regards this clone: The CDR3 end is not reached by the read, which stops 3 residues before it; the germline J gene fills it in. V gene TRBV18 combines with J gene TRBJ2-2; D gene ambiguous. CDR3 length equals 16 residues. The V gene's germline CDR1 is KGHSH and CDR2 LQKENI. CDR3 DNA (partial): TGTGCCAGCTCACCACCCCTTTTCGGAACTAATGAAAAG. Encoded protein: CASSPPLFGTNEK. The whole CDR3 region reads CASSPPLFGTNEKLFF.

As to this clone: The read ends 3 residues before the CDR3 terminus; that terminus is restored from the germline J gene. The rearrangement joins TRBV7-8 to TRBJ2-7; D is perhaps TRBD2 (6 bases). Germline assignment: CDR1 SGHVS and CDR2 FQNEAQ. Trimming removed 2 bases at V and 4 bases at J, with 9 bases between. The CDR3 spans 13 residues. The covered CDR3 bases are TGTGCCAGCAGCTTACGACTAGGGTACGAG. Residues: CASSLRLGYE. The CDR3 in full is CASSLRLGYEQYF.

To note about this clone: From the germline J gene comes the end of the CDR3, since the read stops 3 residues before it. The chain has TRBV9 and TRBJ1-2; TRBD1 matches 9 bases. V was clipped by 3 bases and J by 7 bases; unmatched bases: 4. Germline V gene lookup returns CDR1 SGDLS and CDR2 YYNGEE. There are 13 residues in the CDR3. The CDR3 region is CASSEGTGSGYTF. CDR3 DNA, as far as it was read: TGTGCCAGCAGCGAGGGGACAGGGAGTGGC.

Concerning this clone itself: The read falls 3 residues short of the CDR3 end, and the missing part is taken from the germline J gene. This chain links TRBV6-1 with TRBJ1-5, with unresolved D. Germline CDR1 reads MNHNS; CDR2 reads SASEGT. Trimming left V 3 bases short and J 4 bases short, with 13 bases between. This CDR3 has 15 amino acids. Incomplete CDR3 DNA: TGTGCCAGCAGTGATCAACGGGGAGGGAATCAGCCC. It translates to CASSDQRGGNQP. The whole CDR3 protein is CASSDQRGGNQPQHF.

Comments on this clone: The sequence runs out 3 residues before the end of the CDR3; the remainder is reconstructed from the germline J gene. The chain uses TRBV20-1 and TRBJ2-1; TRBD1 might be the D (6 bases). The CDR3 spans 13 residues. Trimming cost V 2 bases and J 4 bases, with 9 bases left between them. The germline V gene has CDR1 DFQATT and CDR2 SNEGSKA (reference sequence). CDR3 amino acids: CSARKTGYNEQFF. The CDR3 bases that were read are TGCAGTGCTAGAAAAACAGGGTACAATGAG.

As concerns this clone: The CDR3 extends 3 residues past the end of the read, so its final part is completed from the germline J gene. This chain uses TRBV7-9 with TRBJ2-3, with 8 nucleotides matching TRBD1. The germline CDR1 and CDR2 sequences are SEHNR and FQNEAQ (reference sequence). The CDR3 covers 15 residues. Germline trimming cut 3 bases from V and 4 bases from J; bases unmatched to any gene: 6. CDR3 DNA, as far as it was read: TGTGCCAGCAGCTTTCGACAGGGGCCCTCAGATACG. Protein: CASSFRQGPSDT. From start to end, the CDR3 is CASSFRQGPSDTQYF.

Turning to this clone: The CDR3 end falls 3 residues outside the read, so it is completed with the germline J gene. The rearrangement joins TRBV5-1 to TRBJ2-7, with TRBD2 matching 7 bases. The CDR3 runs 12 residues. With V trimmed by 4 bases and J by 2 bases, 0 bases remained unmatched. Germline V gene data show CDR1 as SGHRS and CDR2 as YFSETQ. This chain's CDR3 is CASSGTTYEQYF. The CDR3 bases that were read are TGCGCCAGCAGCGGGACTACCTACGAG.

This CDR3 is CASSLEGADNSPLHF. CDR3 DNA (partial): TGTGCCAGCAGCTTGGAAGGGGCGGATAATTCACCC. This sequence joins TRBV5-6 and TRBJ1-6; D possibly corresponds to TRBD1 (5 bases). The read halts 3 residues ahead of the CDR3 end, with the missing end drawn from the germline J gene. This CDR3 spans 15 amino acids. The V gene lost 0 bases and the J gene lost 5 bases, with 9 bases spanning the gap. Germline CDR1 is SGHDT and CDR2 is YYEEEE.

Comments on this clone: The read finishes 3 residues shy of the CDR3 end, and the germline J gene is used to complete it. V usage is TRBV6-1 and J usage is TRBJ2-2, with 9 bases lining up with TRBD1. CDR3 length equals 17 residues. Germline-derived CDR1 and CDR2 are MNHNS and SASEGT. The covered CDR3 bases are TGTGCCAGCAGTGAATCTCCCTGGGGGACAGGGAGTTCACCG. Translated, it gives CASSESPWGTGSSP. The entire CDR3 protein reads CASSESPWGTGSSPLFF.

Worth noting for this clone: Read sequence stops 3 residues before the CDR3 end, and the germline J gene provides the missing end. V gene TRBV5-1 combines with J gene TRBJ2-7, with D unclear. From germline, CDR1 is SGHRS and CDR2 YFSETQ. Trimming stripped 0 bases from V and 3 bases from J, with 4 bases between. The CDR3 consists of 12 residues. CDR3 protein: CASSLDGYEQYF. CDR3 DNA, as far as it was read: TGCGCCAGCAGCTTGGACGGCTACGAG.

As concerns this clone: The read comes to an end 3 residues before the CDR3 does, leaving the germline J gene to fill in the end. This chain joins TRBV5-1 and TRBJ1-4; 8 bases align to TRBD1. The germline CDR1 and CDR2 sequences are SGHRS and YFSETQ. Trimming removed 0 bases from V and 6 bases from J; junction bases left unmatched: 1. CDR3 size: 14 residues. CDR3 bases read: TGCGCCAGCAGCTTGGGACAGGGGCATGAAAAA. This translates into CASSLGQGHEK. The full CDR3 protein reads CASSLGQGHEKLFF.

The DNA read from the CDR3 is TGTGCCAGCAGCCCATCATCCGCGGGGAGCTCCTACAATGAC. It specifies CASSPSSAGSSYND. The CDR3 reads in full as CASSPSSAGSSYNDYTF. This chain connects TRBV7-3 to TRBJ1-2, with unresolved D. With the read ending 3 residues before the CDR3 end, the germline J gene is used to fill in that end. This CDR3 comprises 17 residues. CDR1 and CDR2 (germline): SGHTA, FQGTGA.

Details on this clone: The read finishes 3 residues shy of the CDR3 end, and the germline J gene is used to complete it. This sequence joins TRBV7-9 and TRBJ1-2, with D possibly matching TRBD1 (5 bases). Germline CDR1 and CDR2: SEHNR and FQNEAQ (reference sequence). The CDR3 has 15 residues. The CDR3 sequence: CASSVGLAGVDDYTF. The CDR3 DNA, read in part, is TGTGCCAGCAGCGTCGGACTAGCGGGGGTCGATGAC.

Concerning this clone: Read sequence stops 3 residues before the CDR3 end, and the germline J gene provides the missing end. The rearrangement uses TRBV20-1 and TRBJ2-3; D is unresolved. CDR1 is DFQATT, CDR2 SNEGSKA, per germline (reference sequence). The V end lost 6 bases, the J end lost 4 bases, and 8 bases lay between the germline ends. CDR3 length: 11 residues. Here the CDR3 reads CSAPFPDTQYF. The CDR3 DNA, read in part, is TGCAGTGCCCCCTTTCCAGATACG.